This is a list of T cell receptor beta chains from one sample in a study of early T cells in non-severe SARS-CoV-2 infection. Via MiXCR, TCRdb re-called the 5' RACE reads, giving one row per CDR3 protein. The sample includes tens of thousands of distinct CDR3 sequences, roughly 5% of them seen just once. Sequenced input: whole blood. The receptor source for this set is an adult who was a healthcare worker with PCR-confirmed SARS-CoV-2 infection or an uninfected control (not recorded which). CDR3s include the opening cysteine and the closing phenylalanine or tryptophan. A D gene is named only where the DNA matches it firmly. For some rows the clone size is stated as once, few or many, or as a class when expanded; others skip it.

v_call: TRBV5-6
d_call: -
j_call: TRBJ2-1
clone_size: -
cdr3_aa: CASSLYHYNEQFF
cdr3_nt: TGTGCCAGCAGCTTGTACCACTACAATGAGCAGTTCTTC

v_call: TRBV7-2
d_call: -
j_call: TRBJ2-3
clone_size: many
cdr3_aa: CASSLARLADTQYF
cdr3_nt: TGTGCCAGCAGCTTAGCACGGCTAGCAGATACGCAGTATTTT

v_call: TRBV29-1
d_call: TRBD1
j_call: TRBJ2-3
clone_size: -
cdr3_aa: CSVGPGQLTDTQYF
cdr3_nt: TGCAGCGTTGGCCCGGGACAGCTAACAGATACGCAGTATTTT

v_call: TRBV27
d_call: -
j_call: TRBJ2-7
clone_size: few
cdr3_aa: CASSLKAEYEQYF
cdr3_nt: TGTGCCAGCAGTTTAAAGGCTGAGTACGAGCAGTACTTC

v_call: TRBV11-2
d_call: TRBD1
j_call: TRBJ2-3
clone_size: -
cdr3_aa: CASSLIGGGPDTQYF
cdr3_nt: TGTGCCAGCAGCTTAATAGGGGGCGGGCCGGATACGCAGTATTTT

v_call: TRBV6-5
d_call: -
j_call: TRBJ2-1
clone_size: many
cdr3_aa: CASTSYNEQFF
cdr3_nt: TGTGCCAGCACCTCCTACAATGAGCAGTTCTTC

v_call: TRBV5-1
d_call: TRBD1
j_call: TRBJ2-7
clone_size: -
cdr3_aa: CASSQLRGTGDFYEQYF
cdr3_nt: TGCGCCAGCAGCCAGCTCCGCGGGACAGGGGACTTCTACGAGCAGTACTTC

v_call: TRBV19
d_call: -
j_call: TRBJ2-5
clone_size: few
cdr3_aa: CASKGNGPQETQYF
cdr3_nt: TGTGCCAGTAAAGGGAACGGGCCTCAAGAGACCCAGTACTTC

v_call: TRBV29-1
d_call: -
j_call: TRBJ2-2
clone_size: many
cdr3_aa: CSIGGRNTGELFF
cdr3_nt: TGCAGCATCGGGGGGCGGAACACCGGGGAGCTGTTTTTT

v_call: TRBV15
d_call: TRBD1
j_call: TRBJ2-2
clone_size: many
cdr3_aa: CATSRSGGLTGELFF
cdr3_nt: TGTGCCACCAGTCGGTCAGGGGGTCTCACCGGGGAGCTGTTTTTT

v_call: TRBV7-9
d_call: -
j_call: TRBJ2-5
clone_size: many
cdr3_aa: CASSWLENPSETQYF
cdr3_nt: TGTGCCAGCAGCTGGTTAGAGAACCCTTCAGAGACCCAGTACTTC

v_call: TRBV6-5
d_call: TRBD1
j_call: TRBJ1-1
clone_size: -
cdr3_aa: CASSYSDRATEAFF
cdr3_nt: TGTGCCAGCAGTTACTCGGACAGGGCGACTGAAGCTTTCTTT

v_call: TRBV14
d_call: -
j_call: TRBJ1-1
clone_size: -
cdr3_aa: CASSPSLPHTAFF
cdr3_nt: TGTGCCAGCAGCCCGAGCTTACCTCACACCGCTTTCTTT

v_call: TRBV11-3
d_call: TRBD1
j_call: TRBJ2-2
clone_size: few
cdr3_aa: CASSFGTGENGELFF
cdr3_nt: TGTGCCAGCAGCTTTGGGACAGGGGAGAACGGGGAGCTGTTTTTT

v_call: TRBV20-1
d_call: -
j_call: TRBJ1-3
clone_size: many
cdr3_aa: CSARGGGGNTIYF
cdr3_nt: TGCAGTGCTAGGGGAGGGGGAGGAAACACCATATATTTT

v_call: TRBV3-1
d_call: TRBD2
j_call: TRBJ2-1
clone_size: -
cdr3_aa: CASSVLAGGYNEQFF
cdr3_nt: TGTGCCAGCAGCGTCCTAGCGGGGGGATACAATGAGCAGTTCTTC

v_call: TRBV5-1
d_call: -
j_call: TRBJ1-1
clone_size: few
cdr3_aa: CASSLIAGQNTEAFF
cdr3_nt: TGCGCCAGCAGCTTGATTGCGGGACAGAACACTGAAGCTTTCTTT

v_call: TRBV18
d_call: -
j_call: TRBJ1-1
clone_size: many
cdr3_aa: CASSPGRENTEAFF
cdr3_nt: TGTGCCAGCTCACCGGGACGGGAGAACACTGAAGCTTTCTTT